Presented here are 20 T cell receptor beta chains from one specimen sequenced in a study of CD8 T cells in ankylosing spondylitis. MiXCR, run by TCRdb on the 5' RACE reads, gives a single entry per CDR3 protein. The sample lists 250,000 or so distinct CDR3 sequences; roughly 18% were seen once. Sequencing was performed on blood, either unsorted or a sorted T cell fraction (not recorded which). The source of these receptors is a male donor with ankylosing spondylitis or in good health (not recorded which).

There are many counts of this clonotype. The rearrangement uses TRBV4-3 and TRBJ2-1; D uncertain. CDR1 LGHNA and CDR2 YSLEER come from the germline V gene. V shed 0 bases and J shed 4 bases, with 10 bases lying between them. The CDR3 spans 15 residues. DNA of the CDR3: TGCGCCAGCAGCCAAGATAGGGCTAGTTACAATGAGCAGTTCTTC. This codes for CASSQDRASYNEQFF.

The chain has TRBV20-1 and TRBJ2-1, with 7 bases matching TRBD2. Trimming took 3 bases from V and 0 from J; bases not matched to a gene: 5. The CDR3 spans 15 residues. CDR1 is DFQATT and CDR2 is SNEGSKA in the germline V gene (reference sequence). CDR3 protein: CSASLGGSSYNEQFF. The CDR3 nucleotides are TGCAGTGCTAGTCTGGGCGGGAGCTCCTACAATGAGCAGTTCTTC.

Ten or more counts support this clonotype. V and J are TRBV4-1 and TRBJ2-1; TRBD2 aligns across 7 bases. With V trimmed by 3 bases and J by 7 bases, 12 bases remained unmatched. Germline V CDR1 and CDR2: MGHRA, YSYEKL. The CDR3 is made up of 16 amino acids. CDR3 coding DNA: TGCGCCAGCAGCCAGGGAAGCGCGGGGGTAGATAATGAGCAGTTCTTC. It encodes CASSQGSAGVDNEQFF.

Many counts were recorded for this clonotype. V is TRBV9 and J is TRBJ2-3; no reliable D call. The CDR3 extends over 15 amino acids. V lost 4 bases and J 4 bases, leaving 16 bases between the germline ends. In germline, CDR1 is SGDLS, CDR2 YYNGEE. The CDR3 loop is CASSSQEFVADTQYF. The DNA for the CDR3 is TGTGCCAGCAGCTCGCAGGAGTTTGTGGCAGATACGCAGTATTTT.

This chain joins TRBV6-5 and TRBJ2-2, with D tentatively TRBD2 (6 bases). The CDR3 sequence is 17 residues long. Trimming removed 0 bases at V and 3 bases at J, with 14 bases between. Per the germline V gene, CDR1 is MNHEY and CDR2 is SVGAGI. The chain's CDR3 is CASSYSGGTEYTGELFF. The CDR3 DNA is TGTGCCAGCAGTTACTCGGGCGGGACGGAATACACCGGGGAGCTGTTTTTT.

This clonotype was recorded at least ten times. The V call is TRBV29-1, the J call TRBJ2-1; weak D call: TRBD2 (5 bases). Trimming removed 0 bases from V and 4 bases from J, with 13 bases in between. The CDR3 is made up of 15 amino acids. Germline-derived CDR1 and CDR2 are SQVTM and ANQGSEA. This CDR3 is CSVEEPGGGYNEQFF. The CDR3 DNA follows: TGCAGCGTTGAAGAACCCGGTGGAGGATACAATGAGCAGTTCTTC.

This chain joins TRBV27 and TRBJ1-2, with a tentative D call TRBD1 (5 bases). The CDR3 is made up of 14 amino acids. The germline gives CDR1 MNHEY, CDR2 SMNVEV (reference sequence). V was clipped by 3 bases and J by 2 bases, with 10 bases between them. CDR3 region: CASSLGVGNYGYTF. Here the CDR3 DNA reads TGTGCCAGCAGTTTGGGGGTCGGGAACTATGGCTACACCTTC.

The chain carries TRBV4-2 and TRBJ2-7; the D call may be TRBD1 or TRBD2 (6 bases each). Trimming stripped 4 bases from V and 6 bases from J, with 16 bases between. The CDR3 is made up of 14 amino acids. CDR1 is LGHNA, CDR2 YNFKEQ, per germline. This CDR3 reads CASSPGWGAGEQYF. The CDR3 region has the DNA TGTGCCAGCAGCCCAGGTTGGGGGGCGGGCGAGCAGTACTTC.

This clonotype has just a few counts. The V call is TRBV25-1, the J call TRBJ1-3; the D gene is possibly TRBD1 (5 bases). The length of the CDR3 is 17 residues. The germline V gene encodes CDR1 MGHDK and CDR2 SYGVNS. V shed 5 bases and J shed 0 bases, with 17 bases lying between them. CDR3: CASSSPPGRNSGNTIYF. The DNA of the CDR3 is TGTGCCAGCAGTTCCCCCCCGGGGCGAAACTCTGGAAACACCATATATTTT.

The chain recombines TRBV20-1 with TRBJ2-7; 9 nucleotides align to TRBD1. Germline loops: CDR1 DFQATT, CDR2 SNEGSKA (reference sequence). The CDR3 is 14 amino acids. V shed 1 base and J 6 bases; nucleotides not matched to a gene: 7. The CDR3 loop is CSARGGQGIREQYF. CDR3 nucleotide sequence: TGCAGTGCTAGAGGGGGACAGGGAATTCGCGAGCAGTACTTC.

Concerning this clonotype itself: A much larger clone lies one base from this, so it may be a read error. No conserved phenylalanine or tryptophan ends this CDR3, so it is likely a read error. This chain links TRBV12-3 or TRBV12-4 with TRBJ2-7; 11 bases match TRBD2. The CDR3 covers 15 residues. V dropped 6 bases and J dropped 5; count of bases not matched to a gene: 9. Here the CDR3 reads CASSPIAGGPHEQYS. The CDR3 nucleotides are TGTGCCAGCAGCCCGATAGCGGGAGGGCCCCACGAGCAGTACTCC.

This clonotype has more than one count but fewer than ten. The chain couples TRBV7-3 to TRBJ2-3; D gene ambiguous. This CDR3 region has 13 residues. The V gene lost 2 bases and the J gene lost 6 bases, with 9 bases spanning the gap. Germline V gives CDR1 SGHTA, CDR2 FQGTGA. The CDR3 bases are TGTGCCAGCAGCTTAGTAAATGTGGATACGCAGTATTTT. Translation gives CASSLVNVDTQYF.

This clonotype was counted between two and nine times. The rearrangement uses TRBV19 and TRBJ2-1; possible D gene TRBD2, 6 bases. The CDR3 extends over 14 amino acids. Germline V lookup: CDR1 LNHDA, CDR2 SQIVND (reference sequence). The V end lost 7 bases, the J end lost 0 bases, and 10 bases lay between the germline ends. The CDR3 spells CASTSGGSYNEQFF. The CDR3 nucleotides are TGTGCCAGTACTTCCGGGGGCTCCTACAATGAGCAGTTCTTC. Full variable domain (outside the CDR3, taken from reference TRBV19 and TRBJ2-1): DGGITQSPKYLFRKEGQNVTLSCEQNLNHDAMYWYRQDPGQGLRLIYYSQIVNDFQKGDIAEGYSVSREKKESFPLTVTSAQKNPTAFYLCASTSGGSYNEQFFGPGTRLTVL.

The CDR3 DNA is TGCAGCGTTGATCCAGGGAACTATGGCTACACCTTC. Translation: CSVDPGNYGYTF. The V and J genes are TRBV29-1 and TRBJ1-2; possible D gene TRBD1, 5 bases. Germline CDR1 SQVTM, CDR2 ANQGSEA. The CDR3 covers 12 residues. V dropped 3 bases and J dropped 2 bases, with 7 bases sitting between them.

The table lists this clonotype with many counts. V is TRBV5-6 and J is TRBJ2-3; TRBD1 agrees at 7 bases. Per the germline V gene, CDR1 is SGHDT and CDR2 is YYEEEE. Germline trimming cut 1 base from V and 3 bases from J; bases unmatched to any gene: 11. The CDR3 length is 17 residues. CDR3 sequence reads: CASSLSTGTEVTDTQYF. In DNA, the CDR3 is TGTGCCAGCAGCTTGAGTACTGGGACAGAAGTTACAGATACGCAGTATTTT.

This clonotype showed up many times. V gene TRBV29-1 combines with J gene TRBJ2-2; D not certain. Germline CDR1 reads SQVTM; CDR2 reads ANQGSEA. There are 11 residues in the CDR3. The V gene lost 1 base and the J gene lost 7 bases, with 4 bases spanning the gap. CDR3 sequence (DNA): TGCAGCGTTGAAGGGGGCGGGGAGCTGTTTTTT. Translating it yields CSVEGGGELFF.

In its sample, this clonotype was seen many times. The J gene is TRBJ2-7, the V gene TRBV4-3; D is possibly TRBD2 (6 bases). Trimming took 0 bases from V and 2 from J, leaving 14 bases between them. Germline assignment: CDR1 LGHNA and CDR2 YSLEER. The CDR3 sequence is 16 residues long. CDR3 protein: CASSQEWRGPAYEQYF. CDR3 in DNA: TGCGCCAGCAGCCAAGAATGGAGGGGACCAGCCTACGAGCAGTACTTC.

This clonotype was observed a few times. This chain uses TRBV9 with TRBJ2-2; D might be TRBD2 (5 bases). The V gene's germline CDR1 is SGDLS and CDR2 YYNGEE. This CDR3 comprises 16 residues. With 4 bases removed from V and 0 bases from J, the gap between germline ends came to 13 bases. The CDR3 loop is CASSHLSGTNTGELFF. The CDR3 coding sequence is TGTGCCAGCAGCCATCTAAGCGGAACGAACACCGGGGAGCTGTTTTTT.

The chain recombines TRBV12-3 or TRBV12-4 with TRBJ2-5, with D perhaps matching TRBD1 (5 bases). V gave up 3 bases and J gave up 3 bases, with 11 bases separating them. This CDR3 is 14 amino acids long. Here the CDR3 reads CASSLTALEETQYF. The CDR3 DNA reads TGTGCCAGCAGTTTGACAGCGCTGGAAGAGACCCAGTACTTC.

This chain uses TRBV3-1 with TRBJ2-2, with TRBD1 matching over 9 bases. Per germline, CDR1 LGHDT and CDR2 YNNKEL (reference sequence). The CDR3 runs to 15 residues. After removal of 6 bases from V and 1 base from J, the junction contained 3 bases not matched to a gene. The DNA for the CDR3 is TGTGCCAGCAGACCGACAGGGGGGAACACCGGGGAGCTGTTTTTT. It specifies CASRPTGGNTGELFF.